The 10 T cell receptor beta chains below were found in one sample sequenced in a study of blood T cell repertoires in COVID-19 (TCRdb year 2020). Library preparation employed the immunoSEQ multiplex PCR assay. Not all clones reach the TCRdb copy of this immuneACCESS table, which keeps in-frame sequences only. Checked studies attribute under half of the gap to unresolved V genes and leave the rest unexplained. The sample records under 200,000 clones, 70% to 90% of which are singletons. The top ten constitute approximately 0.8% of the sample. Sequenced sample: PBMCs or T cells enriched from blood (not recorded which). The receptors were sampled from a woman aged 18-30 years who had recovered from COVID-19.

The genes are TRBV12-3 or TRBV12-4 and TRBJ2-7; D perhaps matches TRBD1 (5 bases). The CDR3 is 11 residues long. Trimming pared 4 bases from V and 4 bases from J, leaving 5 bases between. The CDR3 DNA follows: TGTGCCAGCAGTTCAGGGTACGAGCAGTACTTC. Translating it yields CASSSGYEQYF.

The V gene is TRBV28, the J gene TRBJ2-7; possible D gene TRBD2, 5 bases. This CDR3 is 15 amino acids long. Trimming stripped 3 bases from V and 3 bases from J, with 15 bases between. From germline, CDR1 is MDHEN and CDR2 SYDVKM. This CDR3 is CASSLAGRRDYEQYF. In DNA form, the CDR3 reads TGTGCCAGCAGTTTGGCGGGCCGCCGTGACTACGAGCAGTACTTC.

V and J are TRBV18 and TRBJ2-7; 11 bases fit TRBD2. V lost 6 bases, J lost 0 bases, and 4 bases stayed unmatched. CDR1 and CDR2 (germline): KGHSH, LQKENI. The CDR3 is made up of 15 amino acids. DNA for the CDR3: TGTGCCAGCTCTTACGGACTAGCGGGCTCCTACGAGCAGTACTTC. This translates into CASSYGLAGSYEQYF.

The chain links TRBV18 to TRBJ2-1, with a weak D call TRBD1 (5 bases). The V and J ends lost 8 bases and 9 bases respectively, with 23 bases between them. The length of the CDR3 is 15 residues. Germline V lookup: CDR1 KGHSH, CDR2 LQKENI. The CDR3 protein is CASRNNSLGVLEQFF. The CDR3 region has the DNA TGTGCCAGCCGCAATAATAGTCTAGGGGTACTTGAGCAGTTCTTC.

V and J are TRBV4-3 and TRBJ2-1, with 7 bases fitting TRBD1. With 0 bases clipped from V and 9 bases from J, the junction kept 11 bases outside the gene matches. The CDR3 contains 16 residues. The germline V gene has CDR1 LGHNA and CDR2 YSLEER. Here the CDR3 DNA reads TGCGCCAGCAGCCAAGATCCACAGGGGCCAGGTCCTGAGCAGTTCTTC. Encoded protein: CASSQDPQGPGPEQFF.

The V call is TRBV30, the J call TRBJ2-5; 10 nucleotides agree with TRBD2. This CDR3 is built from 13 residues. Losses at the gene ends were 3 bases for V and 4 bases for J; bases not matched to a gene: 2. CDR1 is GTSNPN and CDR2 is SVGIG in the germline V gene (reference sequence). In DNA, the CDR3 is TGTGCCTGGAGGGTAGCGGGAGGAGAGACCCAGTACTTC. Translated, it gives CAWRVAGGETQYF.

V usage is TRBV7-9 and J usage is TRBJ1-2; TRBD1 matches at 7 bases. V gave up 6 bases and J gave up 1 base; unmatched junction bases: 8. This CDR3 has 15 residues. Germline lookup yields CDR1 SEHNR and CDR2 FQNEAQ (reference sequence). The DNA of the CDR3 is TGTGCCAGCAGTATGGGGACAGCCATTAACTATGGCTACACCTTC. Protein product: CASSMGTAINYGYTF.

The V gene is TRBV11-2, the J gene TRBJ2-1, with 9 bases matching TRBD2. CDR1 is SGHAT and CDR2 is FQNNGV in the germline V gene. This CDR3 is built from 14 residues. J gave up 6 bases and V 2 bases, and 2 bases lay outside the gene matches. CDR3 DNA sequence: TGTGCCAGCAGCTTACAGACTAGCGGCAATGAGCAGTTCTTC. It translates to CASSLQTSGNEQFF.

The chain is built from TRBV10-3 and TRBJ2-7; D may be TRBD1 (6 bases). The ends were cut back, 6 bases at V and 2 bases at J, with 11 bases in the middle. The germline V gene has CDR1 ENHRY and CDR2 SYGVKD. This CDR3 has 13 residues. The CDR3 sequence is CAIRGTSAYEQYF. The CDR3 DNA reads TGTGCCATCAGGGGGACATCGGCCTACGAGCAGTACTTC.

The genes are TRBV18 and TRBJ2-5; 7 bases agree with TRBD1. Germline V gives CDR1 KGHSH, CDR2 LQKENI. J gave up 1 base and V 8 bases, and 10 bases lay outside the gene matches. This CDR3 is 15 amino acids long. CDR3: CASPEIRDSQETQYF. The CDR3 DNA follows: TGTGCCAGCCCCGAAATCCGGGACAGCCAAGAGACCCAGTACTTC.